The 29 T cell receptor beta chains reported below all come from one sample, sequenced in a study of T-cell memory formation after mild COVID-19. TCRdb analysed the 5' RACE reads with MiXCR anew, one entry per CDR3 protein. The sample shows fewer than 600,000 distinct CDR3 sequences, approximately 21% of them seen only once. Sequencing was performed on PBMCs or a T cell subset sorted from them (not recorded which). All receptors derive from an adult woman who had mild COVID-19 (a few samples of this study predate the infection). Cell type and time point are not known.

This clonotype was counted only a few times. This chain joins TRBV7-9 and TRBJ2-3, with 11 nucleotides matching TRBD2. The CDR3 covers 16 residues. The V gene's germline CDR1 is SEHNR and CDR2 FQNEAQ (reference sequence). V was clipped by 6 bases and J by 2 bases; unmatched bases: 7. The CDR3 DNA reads TGTGCCAGCAGTCCCGGACTAGCGGGTTTCACAGATACGCAGTATTTT. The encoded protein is CASSPGLAGFTDTQYF.

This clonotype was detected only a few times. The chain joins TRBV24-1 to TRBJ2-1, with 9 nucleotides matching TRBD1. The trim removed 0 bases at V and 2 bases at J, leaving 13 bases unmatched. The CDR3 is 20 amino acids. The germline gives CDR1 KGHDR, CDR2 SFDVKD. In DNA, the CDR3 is TGTGCCACCAGTGATTTGCCGGGACAGGGAGTAGGGGGTGCCTACAATGAGCAGTTCTTC. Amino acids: CATSDLPGQGVGGAYNEQFF.

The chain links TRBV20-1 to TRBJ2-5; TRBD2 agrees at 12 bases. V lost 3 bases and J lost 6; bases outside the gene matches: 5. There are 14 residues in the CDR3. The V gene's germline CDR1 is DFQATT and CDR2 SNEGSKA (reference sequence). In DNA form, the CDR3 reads TGCAGTGCTAGTGTGACTAGCGGGGGAAAGACCCAGTACTTC. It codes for CSASVTSGGKTQYF.

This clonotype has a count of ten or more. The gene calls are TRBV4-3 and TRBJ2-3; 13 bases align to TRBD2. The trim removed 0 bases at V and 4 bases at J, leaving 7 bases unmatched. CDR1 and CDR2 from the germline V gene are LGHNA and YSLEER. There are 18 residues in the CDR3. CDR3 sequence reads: CASSQEGRTSGRPDTQYF. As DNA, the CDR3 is TGCGCCAGCAGCCAAGAAGGCCGGACTAGCGGGAGACCAGATACGCAGTATTTT.

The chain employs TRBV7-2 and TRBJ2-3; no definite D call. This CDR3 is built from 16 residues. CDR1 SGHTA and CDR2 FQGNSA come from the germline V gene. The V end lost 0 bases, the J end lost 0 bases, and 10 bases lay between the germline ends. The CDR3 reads CASSLARTASTDTQYF. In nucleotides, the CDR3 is TGTGCCAGCAGCTTAGCGCGTACGGCAAGCACAGATACGCAGTATTTT.

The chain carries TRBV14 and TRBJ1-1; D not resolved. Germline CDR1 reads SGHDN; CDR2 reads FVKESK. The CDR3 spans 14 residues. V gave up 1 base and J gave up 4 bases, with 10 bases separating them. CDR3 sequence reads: CASSQASHGTEAFF. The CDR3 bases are TGTGCCAGCAGCCAAGCGAGTCACGGCACTGAAGCTTTCTTT.

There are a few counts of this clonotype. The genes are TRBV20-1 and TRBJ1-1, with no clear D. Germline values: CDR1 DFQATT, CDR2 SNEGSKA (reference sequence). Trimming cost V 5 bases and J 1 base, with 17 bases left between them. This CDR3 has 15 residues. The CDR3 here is CSAGSLRRANTEAFF. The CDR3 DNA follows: TGCAGTGCTGGGTCTCTAAGGAGGGCGAACACTGAAGCTTTCTTT.

This CDR3 is CASSEDRTGVRFYGYTF. As DNA, the CDR3 is TGTGCCAGCAGTGAAGACCGGACAGGGGTCAGGTTCTATGGCTACACCTTC. This rearrangement joins TRBV6-1 to TRBJ1-2; 9 positions match TRBD1. The CDR3 is 17 residues long. From germline, CDR1 is MNHNS and CDR2 SASEGT. V gave up 1 base and J gave up 4 bases; unmatched junction bases: 10.

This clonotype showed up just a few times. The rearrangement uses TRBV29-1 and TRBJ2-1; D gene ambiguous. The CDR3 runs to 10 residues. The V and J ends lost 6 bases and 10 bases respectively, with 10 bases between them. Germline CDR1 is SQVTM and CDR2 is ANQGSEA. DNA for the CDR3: TGCAGCGTCGCAAATGAAGAGCAGTTCTTC. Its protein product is CSVANEEQFF.

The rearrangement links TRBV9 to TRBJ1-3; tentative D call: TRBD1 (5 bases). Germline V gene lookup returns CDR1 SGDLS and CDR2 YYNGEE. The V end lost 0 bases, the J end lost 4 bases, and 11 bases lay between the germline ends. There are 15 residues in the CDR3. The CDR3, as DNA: TGTGCCAGCAGCGTAGACGGACAATCAGGAAACACCATATATTTT. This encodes CASSVDGQSGNTIYF.

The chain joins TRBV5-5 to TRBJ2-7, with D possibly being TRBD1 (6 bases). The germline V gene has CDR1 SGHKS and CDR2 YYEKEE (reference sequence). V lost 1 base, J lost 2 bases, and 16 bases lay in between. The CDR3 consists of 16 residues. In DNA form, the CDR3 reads TGTGCCAGCAGCTTGCAGGGCGCGGACAGCACCTACGAGCAGTACTTC. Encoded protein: CASSLQGADSTYEQYF.

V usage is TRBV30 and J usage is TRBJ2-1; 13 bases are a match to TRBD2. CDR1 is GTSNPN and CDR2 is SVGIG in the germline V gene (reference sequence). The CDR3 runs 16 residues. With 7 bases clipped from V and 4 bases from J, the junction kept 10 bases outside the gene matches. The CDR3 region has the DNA TGTGCCTCCACCCGGACTAGCGGGGGCCTTTACAATGAGCAGTTCTTC. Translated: CASTRTSGGLYNEQFF. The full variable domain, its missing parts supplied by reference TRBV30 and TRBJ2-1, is SQTIHQWPATLVQPVGSPLSLECTVEGTSNPNLYWYRQAAGRGLQLLFYSVGIGQISSEVPQNLSASRPQDRQFILSSKKLLLSDSGFYLCASTRTSGGLYNEQFFGPGTRLTVL.

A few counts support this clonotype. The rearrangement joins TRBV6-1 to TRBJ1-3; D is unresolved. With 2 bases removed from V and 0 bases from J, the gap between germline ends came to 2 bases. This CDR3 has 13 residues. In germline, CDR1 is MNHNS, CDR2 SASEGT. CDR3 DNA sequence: TGTGCCAGCAGTGAAACCTCTGGAAACACCATATATTTT. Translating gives CASSETSGNTIYF.

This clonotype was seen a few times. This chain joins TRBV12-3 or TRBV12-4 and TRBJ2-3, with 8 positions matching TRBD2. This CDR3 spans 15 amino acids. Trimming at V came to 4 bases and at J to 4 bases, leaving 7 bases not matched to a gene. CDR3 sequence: CASSSFGGASDTQYF. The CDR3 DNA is TGTGCCAGCAGTTCCTTCGGGGGGGCCTCAGATACGCAGTATTTT.

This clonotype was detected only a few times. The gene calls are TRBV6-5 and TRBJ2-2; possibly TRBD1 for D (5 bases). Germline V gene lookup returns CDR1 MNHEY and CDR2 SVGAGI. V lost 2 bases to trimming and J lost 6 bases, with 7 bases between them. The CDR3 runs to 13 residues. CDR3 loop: CASSYSRAGELFF. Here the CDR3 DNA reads TGTGCCAGCAGTTACAGCAGGGCCGGGGAGCTGTTTTTT.

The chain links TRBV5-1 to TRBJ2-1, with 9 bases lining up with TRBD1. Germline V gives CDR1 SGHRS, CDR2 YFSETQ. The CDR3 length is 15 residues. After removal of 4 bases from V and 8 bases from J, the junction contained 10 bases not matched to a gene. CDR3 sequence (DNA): TGCGCCAGCAGCCCAAGGGGACAGGGAGGGGATGAGCAGTTCTTC. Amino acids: CASSPRGQGGDEQFF.

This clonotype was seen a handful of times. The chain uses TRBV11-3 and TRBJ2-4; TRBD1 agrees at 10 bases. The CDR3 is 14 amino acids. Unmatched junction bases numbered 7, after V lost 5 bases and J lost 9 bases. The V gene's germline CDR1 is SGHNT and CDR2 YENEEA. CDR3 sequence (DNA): TGTGCCAGCAGCCCGACCCGGACAGGGGGCATTCAGTACTTC. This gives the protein CASSPTRTGGIQYF.

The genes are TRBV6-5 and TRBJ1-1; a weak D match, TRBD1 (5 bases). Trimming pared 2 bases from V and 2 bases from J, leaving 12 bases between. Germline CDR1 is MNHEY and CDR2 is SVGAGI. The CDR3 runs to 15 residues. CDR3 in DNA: TGTGCCAGCAGTTACGACCGCTGGGGCAACACTGAAGCTTTCTTT. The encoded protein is CASSYDRWGNTEAFF.

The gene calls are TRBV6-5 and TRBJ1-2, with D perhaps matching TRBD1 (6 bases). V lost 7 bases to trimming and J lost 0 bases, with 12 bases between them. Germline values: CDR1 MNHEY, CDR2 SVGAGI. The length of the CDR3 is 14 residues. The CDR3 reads CASKRTASNYGYTF. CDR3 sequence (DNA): TGTGCCAGCAAGAGGACAGCCTCTAACTATGGCTACACCTTC.

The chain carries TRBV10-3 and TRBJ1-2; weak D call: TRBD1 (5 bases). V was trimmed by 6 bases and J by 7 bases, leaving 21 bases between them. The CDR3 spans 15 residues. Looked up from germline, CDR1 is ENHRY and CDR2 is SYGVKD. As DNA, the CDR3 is TGTGCCATCAGGGGATCGGAGGGGCAGACGGGTGGCTACACCTTC. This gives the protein CAIRGSEGQTGGYTF.

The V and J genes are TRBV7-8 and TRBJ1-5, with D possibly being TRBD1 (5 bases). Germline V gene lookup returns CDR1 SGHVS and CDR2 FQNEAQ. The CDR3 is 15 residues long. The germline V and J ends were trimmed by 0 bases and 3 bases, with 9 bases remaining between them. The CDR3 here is CASSLAAGVNQPQHF. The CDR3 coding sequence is TGTGCCAGCAGCTTAGCAGCGGGGGTCAATCAGCCCCAGCATTTT.

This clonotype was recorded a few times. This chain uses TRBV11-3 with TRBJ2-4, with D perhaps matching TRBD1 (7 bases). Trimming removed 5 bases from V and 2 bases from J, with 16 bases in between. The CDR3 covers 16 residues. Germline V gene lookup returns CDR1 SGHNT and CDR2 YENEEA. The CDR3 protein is CASSPGGTAPKNIQYF. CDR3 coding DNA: TGTGCCAGCAGCCCAGGCGGGACAGCGCCCAAAAACATTCAGTACTTC.

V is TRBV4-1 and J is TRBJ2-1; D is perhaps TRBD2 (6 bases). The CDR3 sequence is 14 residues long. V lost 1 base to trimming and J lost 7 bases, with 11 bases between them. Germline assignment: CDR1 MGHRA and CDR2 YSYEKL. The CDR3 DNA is TGCGCCAGCAGCCAAGTTGGGGGGTCAAATGAGCAGTTCTTC. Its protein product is CASSQVGGSNEQFF.

The CDR3 region has the DNA TGCGCCAGCAGGCCGGTTATGAGCGAAGGCCAAGAGACCCAGTACTTC. Protein product: CASRPVMSEGQETQYF. This sequence joins TRBV5-1 and TRBJ2-5; the D is unclear. V lost 5 bases and J 1 base, leaving 18 bases between the germline ends. Germline V gives CDR1 SGHRS, CDR2 YFSETQ. CDR3 size: 16 residues.

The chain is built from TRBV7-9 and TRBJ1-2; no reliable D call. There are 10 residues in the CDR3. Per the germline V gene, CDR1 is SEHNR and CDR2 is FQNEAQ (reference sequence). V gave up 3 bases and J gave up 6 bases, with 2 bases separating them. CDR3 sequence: CASSLDGYTF. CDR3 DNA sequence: TGTGCCAGCAGCTTGGATGGCTACACCTTC.

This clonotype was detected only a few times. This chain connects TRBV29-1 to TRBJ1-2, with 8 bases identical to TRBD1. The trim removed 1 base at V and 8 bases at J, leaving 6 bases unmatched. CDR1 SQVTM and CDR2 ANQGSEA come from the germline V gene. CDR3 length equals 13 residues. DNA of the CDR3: TGCAGCGTTGAAGGACAGGGGCCTCGGGGCTACACCTTC. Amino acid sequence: CSVEGQGPRGYTF.

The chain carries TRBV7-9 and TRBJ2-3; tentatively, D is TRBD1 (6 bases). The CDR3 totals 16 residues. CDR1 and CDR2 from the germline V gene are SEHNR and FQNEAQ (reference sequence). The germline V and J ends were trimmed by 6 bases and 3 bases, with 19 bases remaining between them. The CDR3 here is CASSKPAGAGTDTQYF. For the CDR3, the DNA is TGTGCCAGCAGTAAACCCGCAGGGGCCGGGACAGATACGCAGTATTTT.

CDR3 in amino acids: CASRATGTGVYNEQFF. The CDR3 DNA reads as TGTGCCAGCAGAGCGACCGGGACAGGGGTATACAATGAGCAGTTCTTC. The genes are TRBV6-5 and TRBJ2-1; 10 bases line up with TRBD1. From germline, CDR1 is MNHEY and CDR2 SVGAGI. This CDR3 is built from 16 residues. After removal of 6 bases from V and 4 bases from J, the junction contained 9 bases not matched to a gene.

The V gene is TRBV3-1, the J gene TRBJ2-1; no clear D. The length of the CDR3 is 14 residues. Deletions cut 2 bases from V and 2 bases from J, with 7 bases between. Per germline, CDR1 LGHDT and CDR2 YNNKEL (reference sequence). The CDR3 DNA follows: TGTGCCAGCAGCCAACTAGTTACCTACAATGAGCAGTTCTTC. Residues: CASSQLVTYNEQFF.